This T cell receptor beta chain was sequenced in a study of CD8+ T cells in alopecia areata listed by TCRdb under 2018. Looking at the study overall: Skin from C3H/HeJ donors aged roughly 6-13 months with spontaneous alopecia was grafted onto female C3H/HeJ recipients aged 7-10 weeks. High-throughput TCRbeta sequencing was used to examine T cell clonal expansion in alopecia areata in both the C3H/HeJ mouse model and human patients. In humans, TCRbeta sequencing was performed on scalp tissue and on sorted CD4+ and CD8+ peripheral blood T cells from healthy controls and from patients with patchy or totalis/universalis alopecia areata. Scalp clonality was compared among normal scalp (n=4), patchy alopecia areata scalp (n=8), and alopecia totalis/universalis scalp (n=8). RNA was extracted with the PAXgene miRNA kit for fixed scalp, the miRNeasy kit for PBMCs, and the RNeasy kit for mouse skin. Amplification of TCRbeta CDR3 regions was done by immunoSEQ multiplex PCR using 35 Vbeta forward primers and 13 Jbeta reverse primers.

Libraries came from the immunoSEQ multiplex PCR assay. To provide template for TCR sequencing, every sample had RNA extracted and reverse transcribed into cDNA. First-strand cDNA was synthesized with SuperScript III using a 2:1 mix of oligo-dT and random hexamers. A synthetic immune receptor repertoire was used to gauge amplification bias, and whatever bias remained was removed computationally. Sequencing of the libraries was done on Illumina HiSeq using 60 bp reads that spanned the CDR3 and were read from J toward V. The study's own analysis went as follows. Raw reads were preprocessed to remove errors, and CDR3 was defined according to IMGT conventions as the region from the conserved cysteine to phenylalanine. To get clonality, Shannon entropy was normalized by log2 of the number of productive unique TCRs and the result was subtracted from 1. Scalp TCRbeta sequences were cross-referenced with sorted blood CD4 and CD8 repertoires so that the CD4 or CD8 identity of scalp clones could be inferred. As stored in TCRdb, this immuneACCESS dataset retains in-frame rearrangements with V and J assigned. A fraction of the clones does not appear; measured against another copy, unresolved V genes explain less than half of the discrepancy, and the remainder lacks a known reason. The V and J calls and the clone size are those of that table, but D and trimming were determined from the DNA. This sample shows around 18,000 clones, and none of them turns up only once. Around 33% of the sample is in the top ten clones.

CDR1 and CDR2 (NNHNN, SYGAGS) derive from the germline V gene (reference sequence). V lost 3 bases and J lost 0 bases, and the count of bases not matched to a germline gene is 6. Spanning cysteine to phenylalanine, the CDR3 consists of 16 amino acids. The 36 bases shown cover part of the CDR3, and their frame starts at base 1. Cells from pooled mouse cutaneous lymph nodes were stained for CD4, CD8alpha, NKG2D, NKG2ACE and other markers and then sorted on a BD Influx. Regarding this clone: Its recognized antigen is unknown. This is a murine receptor, so its gene nomenclature and germline sequences are mouse based. The read terminates 4 residues before the CDR3 end, so the remaining end is supplied by the germline J gene.

Paper-wide results and their limitations: Higher clonality and more expanded CD8+ clones were observed in lesional scalp than in normal scalp, particularly in alopecia totalis/universalis, a finding suggestive of antigenic drive. TCR sequences shared between patients were less clear than in mice, possibly partly because of HLA diversity in the patient population. Unlike mouse skin, where gammadelta T cells dominate, normal human skin contains resident alphabeta T cells that get sequenced too, which complicates analysis of the scalp TCR repertoire.

The origin of this receptor is a C3H/HeJ mouse with alopecia areata. The MHC haplotype for this mouse line is H2-k. Sequences were obtained from CD8+ T cells sorted from a lymph node. The chain joins TRBV13-2 to TRBJ2-3, and TRBD1 aligns with 8 junction nucleotides. The CDR3 sequence is CASGGGQGTSAETLYF. CDR3 DNA, as far as it was read: TGTGCCAGCGGTGGCGGACAGGGCACTAGTGCAGAA.